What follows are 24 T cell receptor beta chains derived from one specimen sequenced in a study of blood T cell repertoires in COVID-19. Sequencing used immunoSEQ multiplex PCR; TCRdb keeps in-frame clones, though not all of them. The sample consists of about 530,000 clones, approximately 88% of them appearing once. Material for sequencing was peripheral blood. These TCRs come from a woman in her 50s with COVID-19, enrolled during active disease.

CDR3 in DNA: TGCGCCAGCAGCCAAGGGCAGGGGGACTACTATGGCTACACCTTC. Protein sequence: CASSQGQGDYYGYTF. The V call is TRBV4-1, the J call TRBJ1-2; 7 bases line up with TRBD1. CDR3 length: 15 residues. Germline V gene lookup returns CDR1 MGHRA and CDR2 YSYEKL. J was trimmed by 3 bases and V by 1 base; bases with no gene match: 5.

The CDR3 coding sequence is TGTGCCAGCAGCCAGACAGGGGGGGTTAATGAAAAACTGTTTTTT. Protein sequence: CASSQTGGVNEKLFF. J is TRBJ1-4 and V is TRBV3-1 (or the pseudogene TRBV3-2); 9 bases agree with TRBD1. CDR1 and CDR2 from the germline V gene are LGHDT and YNNKEL (reference sequence). The V gene end was trimmed by 3 bases and the J gene end by 4 bases; junction bases not matched to a gene: 3. CDR3 size: 15 residues.

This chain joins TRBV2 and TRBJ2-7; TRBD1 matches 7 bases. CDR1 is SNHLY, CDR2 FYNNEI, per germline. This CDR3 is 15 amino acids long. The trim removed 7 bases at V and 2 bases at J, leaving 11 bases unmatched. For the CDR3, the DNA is TGTGCCAGCAACCAAGGACAGGCCCCCCCCTACGAGCAGTACTTC. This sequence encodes CASNQGQAPPYEQYF.

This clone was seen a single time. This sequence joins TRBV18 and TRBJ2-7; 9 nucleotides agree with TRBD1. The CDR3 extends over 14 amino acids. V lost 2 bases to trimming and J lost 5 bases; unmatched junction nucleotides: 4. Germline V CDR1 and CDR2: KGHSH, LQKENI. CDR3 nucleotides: TGTGCCAGCTCACCAGGGACAGGGATGGACGAGCAGTACTTC. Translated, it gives CASSPGTGMDEQYF.

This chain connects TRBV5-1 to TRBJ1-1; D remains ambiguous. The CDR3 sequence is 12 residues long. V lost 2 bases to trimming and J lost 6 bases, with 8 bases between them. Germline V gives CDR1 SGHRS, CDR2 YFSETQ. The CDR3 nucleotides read TGCGCCAGCAGCTTTGGAGGCCCTGAAGCTTTCTTT. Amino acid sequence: CASSFGGPEAFF.

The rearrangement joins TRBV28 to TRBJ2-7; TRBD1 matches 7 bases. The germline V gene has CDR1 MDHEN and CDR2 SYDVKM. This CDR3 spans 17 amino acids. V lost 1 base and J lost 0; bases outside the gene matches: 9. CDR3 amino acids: CASSLSPGQAPSYEQYF. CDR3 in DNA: TGTGCCAGCAGTTTATCCCCCGGACAGGCCCCCTCCTACGAGCAGTACTTC. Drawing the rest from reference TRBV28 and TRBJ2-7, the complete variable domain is DVKVTQSSRYLVKRTGEKVFLECVQDMDHENMFWYRQDPGLGLRLIYFSYDVKMKEKGDIPEGYSVSREKKERFSLILESASTNQTSMYLCASSLSPGQAPSYEQYFGPGTRLTVT.

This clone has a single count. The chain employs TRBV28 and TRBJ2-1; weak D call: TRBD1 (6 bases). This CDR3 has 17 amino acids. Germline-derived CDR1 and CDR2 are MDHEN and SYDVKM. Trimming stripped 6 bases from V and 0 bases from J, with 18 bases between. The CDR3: CASSCSHGQSSYNEQFF. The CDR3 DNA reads TGTGCCAGCAGCTGTTCCCACGGACAGAGCTCCTACAATGAGCAGTTCTTC.

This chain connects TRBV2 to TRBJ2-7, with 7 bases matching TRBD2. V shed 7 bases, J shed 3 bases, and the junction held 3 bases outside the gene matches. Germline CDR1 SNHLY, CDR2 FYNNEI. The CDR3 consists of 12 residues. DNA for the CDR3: TGTGCCAGCACCGGGACTAACTACGAGCAGTACTTC. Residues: CASTGTNYEQYF.

This CDR3 reads CASSSRDYGRVGGANVLTF. CDR3 bases: TGTGCCAGCAGCTCCCGGGACTATGGGAGAGTGGGAGGGGCCAACGTCCTGACTTTC. The genes are TRBV11-2 and TRBJ2-6; TRBD2 matches 7 bases. The CDR3 is made up of 19 amino acids. Germline V gives CDR1 SGHAT, CDR2 FQNNGV. V lost 4 bases and J lost 4; bases outside the gene matches: 16.

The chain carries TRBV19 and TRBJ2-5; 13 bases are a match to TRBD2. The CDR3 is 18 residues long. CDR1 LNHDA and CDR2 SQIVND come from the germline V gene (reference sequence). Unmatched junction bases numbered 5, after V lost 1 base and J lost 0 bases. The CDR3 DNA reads TGTGCCAGTAGTATAGGGGGACTAGCGGGGACATACCAAGAGACCCAGTACTTC. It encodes CASSIGGLAGTYQETQYF.

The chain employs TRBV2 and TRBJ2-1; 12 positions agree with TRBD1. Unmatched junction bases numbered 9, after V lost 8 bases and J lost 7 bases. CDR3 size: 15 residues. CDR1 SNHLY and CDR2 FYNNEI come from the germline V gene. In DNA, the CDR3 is TGTGCCAGCTGGTTAGGGGACAGGGGGCGTAATGAGCAGTTCTTC. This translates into CASWLGDRGRNEQFF. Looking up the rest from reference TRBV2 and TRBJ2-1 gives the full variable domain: EPEVTQTPSHQVTQMGQEVILRCVPISNHLYFYWYRQILGQKVEFLVSFYNNEISEKSEIFDDQFSVERPDGSNFTLKIRSTKLEDSAMYFCASWLGDRGRNEQFFGPGTRLTVL.

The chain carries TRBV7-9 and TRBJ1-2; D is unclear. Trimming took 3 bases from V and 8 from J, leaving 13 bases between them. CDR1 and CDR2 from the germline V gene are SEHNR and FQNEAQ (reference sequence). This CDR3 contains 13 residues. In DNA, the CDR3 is TGTGCCAGCAGCTTCGCCCCTACGGAGGGCTACACCTTC. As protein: CASSFAPTEGYTF.

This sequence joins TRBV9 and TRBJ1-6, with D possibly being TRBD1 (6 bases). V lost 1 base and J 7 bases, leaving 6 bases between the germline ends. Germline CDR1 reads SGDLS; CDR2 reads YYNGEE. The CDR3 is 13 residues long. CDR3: CASSVQGNSPLHF. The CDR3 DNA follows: TGTGCCAGCAGCGTACAGGGGAATTCACCCCTCCACTTT.

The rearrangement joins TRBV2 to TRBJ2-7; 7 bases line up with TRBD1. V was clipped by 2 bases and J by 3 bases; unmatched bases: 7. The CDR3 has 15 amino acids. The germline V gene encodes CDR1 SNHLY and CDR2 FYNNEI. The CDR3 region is CASSESGQRVYEQYF. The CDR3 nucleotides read TGTGCCAGCAGTGAATCGGGACAGAGAGTCTACGAGCAGTACTTC.

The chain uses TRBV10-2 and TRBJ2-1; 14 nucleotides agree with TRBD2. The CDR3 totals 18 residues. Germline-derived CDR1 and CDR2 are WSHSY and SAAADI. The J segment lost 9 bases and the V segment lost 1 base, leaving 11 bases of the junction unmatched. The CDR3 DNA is TGCGCCAGCAGTGAGTACCCCCCGACTAGCGGGGGGGCGGGTGAGCAGTTCTTC. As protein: CASSEYPPTSGGAGEQFF.

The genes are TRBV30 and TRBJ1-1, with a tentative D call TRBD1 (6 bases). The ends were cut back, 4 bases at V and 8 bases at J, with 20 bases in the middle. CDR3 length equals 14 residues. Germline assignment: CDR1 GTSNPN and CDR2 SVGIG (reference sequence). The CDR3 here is CAWTPTPRGWEAFF. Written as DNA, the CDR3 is TGTGCCTGGACGCCCACACCCAGGGGATGGGAAGCTTTCTTT.

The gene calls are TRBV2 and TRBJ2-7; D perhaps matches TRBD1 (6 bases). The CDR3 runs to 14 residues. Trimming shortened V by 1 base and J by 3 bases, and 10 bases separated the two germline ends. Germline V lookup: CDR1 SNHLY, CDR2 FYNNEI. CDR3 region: CASSEELTGYEQYF. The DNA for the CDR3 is TGTGCCAGCAGTGAAGAGTTGACAGGCTACGAGCAGTACTTC.

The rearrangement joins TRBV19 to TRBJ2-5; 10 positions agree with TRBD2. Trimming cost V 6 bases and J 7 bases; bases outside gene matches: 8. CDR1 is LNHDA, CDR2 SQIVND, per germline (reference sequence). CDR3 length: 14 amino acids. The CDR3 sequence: CASRSGGAGGTQYF. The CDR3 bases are TGTGCCAGTAGAAGCGGGGGGGCCGGGGGGACCCAGTACTTC. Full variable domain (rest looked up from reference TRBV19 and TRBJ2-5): DGGITQSPKYLFRKEGQNVTLSCEQNLNHDAMYWYRQDPGQGLRLIYYSQIVNDFQKGDIAEGYSVSREKKESFPLTVTSAQKNPTAFYLCASRSGGAGGTQYFGPGTRLLVL.

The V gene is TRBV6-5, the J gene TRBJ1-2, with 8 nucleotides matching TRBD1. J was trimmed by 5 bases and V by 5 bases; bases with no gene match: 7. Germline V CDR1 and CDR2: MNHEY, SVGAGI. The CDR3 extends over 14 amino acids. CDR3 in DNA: TGTGCCAGCAGTCCGGACAGGGCGCAATATGGCTACACCTTC. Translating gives CASSPDRAQYGYTF.

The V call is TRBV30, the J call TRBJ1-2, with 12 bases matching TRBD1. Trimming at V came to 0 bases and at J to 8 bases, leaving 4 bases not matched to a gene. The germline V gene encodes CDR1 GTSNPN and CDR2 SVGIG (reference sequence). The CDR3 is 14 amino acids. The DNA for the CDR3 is TGTGCCTGGAGTGTAGGGGACAGGGGGCGAGGCTACACCTTC. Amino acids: CAWSVGDRGRGYTF.

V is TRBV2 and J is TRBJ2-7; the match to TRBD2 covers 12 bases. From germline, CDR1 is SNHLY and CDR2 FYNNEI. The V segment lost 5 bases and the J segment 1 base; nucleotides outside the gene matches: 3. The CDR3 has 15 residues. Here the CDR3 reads CASSRLAGESYEQYF. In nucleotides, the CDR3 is TGTGCCAGCAGTAGACTAGCGGGGGAGTCCTACGAGCAGTACTTC.

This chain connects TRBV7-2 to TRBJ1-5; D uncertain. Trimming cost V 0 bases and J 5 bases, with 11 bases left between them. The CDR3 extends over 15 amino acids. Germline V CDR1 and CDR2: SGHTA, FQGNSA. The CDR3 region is CASSLALGSDQPQHF. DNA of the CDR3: TGTGCCAGCAGCTTAGCGCTCGGGTCAGATCAGCCCCAGCATTTT.

CDR3 DNA: TGCAGCGTTGAGGACAGCAGGGGAGCTTTCTTT. This gives the protein CSVEDSRGAFF. The rearrangement joins TRBV29-1 to TRBJ1-1; maybe TRBD1 (6 bases). The V end lost 3 bases, the J end lost 10 bases, and 12 bases lay between the germline ends. This CDR3 is built from 11 residues. Per the germline V gene, CDR1 is SQVTM and CDR2 is ANQGSEA.

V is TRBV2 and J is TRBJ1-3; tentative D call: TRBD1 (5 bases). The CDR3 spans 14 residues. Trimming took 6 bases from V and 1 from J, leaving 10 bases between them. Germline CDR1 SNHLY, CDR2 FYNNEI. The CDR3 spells CASRDGGSGNTIYF. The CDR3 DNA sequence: TGTGCCAGCAGGGACGGGGGGTCTGGAAACACCATATATTTT.